The rows below give T cell receptor beta chains drawn from one sample of a study of blood T cell repertoires in COVID-19. Profiled with immunoSEQ multiplex PCR; TCRdb holds only in-frame clones, not every one. Here the sample spans about 310,000 clones, roughly 91% being singletons. The sequenced sample was peripheral blood. These receptors were taken from a man in his fifties or sixties with active or convalescent COVID-19. The CDR3 runs from the conserved cysteine through the conserved F or W. A D gene is named only where the DNA matches it firmly. Not every row has a clone size; where given, it reads once, few, many or a size class.

j_call clone_size d_call v_call cdr3_aa cdr3_nt
TRBJ1-5 . TRBD1 TRBV19 CASRDSSLSNQPQHF TGTGCCAGCCGGGACAGCTCTCTTAGCAATCAGCCCCAGCATTTT
TRBJ2-5 . TRBD2 TRBV5-1 CASRPGTSGRAGFETQYF TGCGCCAGTAGACCTGGGACTAGCGGGAGGGCCGGGTTCGAGACCCAGTACTTC
TRBJ1-2 . . TRBV28 CASSPSDYGYTF TGTGCCAGCAGTCCCTCAGACTATGGCTACACCTTC
TRBJ1-2 . . TRBV15 CATNGGGHYGYTF TGTGCCACCAACGGGGGGGGGCACTATGGCTACACCTTC
TRBJ1-5 . . TRBV2 CASSARSNQPQHF TGTGCCAGCAGTGCCAGGAGCAATCAGCCCCAGCATTTT
TRBJ2-7 . TRBD1 TRBV4-2 CASSLGTGELYEQYF TGTGCCAGCAGCCTCGGGACAGGGGAGCTTTACGAGCAGTACTTC
TRBJ1-5 . TRBD1 TRBV28 CASSSGQGGSQPQHF TGTGCCAGCAGTAGTGGACAGGGAGGGAGTCAGCCCCAGCATTTT
TRBJ1-5 . . TRBV11-2 CASSSTGIGNQPQHF TGTGCCAGCAGCTCTACAGGGATTGGCAATCAGCCCCAGCATTTT
TRBJ2-5 . . TRBV3-1/TRBV3-2 CASSHNRDSPRETQYF TGTGCCAGCAGCCACAACCGGGACTCCCCTCGAGAGACCCAGTACTTC
TRBJ1-5 . . TRBV30 CAWSPRGFGNQPQHF TGTGCCTGGAGTCCCCGGGGGTTCGGCAATCAGCCCCAGCATTTT
TRBJ2-3 . TRBD2 TRBV5-4 CASAPGASGGAEDTQYF TGTGCCAGCGCGCCCGGGGCTAGCGGGGGGGCTGAAGATACGCAGTATTTT
TRBJ1-1 . . TRBV5-4 CASSPRSKGSTEAFF TGTGCCAGCAGCCCGCGGTCGAAAGGAAGCACTGAAGCTTTCTTT
TRBJ1-3 . TRBD1 TRBV7-2 CASRQIPGQGTGNTIYF TGTGCCAGCAGACAAATTCCGGGACAGGGGACTGGAAACACCATATATTTT
TRBJ2-6 . TRBD2 TRBV5-1 CASRGLIGRSSGANVLTF TGCGCCAGCAGGGGACTAATTGGACGGTCCTCTGGGGCCAACGTCCTGACTTTC
TRBJ2-1 once TRBD2 TRBV29-1 CSAGGTSGINNEQFF TGCAGCGCCGGAGGGACTAGCGGGATCAACAATGAGCAGTTCTTC
TRBJ2-3 . . TRBV5-1 CASSLGTISTDTQYF TGCGCCAGCAGCTTAGGGACAATTAGCACAGATACGCAGTATTTT
TRBJ2-7 . . TRBV6-5 CASEGGDFLSYEQYF TGTGCCAGCGAGGGCGGGGACTTCCTCTCCTACGAGCAGTACTTC
TRBJ2-7 . . TRBV5-5 CASSLVIRGEQYF TGTGCCAGCAGCTTGGTCATCCGGGGCGAGCAGTACTTC
TRBJ1-6 few . TRBV2 CASKDTYFSNSPLHF TGTGCCAGCAAGGACACGTACTTTTCTAATTCACCCCTCCACTTT
TRBJ1-5 . TRBD1 TRBV27 CASSPQGAHQPQHF TGTGCCAGCAGTCCCCAGGGGGCCCATCAGCCCCAGCATTTT
TRBJ1-1 . . TRBV6-4 CASQQGRNTEAFF TGTGCCAGCCAACAGGGTCGGAACACTGAAGCTTTCTTT
TRBJ2-7 . . TRBV9 CASSVAPRDSEQYF TGTGCCAGCAGCGTCGCCCCCAGGGATTCCGAGCAGTACTTC
TRBJ2-7 few TRBD2 TRBV5-1 CASSLVIQAGGNEQYF TGCGCCAGCAGCTTGGTAATCCAAGCGGGAGGCAACGAGCAGTACTTC
TRBJ1-4 . TRBD1 TRBV6-5 CASSRPGQLNEKLFF TGTGCCAGCAGCCGTCCGGGACAGTTGAATGAAAAACTGTTTTTT
TRBJ2-7 . . TRBV6-6 CASSYVQGSSYEQYF TGTGCCAGCAGTTACGTCCAGGGGTCGTCCTACGAGCAGTACTTC
TRBJ2-1 few TRBD2 TRBV10-2 CASSDFTGLAGDNEQFF TGCGCCAGCAGTGACTTTACGGGACTAGCGGGAGACAATGAGCAGTTCTTC
TRBJ1-1 few TRBD1 TRBV5-1 CASSLATGTTEAFF TGCGCCAGCAGCTTGGCGACAGGGACCACTGAAGCTTTCTTT
TRBJ2-5 . . TRBV4-3 CPPRRLESRGETQYF TGCCCCCCCCGCCGCCTCGAATCGCGGGGAGAGACCCAGTACTTC
TRBJ1-1 . . TRBV28 CASGLWGAEAFF TGTGCCAGCGGCCTTTGGGGCGCTGAAGCTTTCTTT
TRBJ2-1 . . TRBV29-1 CSVARDFEQFF TGCAGCGTTGCACGTGACTTTGAGCAGTTCTTC